The rows below give T cell receptor beta chains drawn from one sample of a study of blood T cell repertoires in COVID-19. Data came from immunoSEQ multiplex PCR; TCRdb stores just in-frame clones and leaves some out. The sample contains approximately 210,000 clones, around 84% of which appear only once. The sample was peripheral blood. Receptors were obtained from a human donor in a cohort sampled during active COVID-19. CDR3s include the opening cysteine and the closing phenylalanine or tryptophan. A D gene is named only where the DNA matches it firmly. The size entry is marked missing in some rows and otherwise reads once, few, many or a size class.

CDR3 length,J gene,D gene,V gene,clone size,CDR3 DNA,CDR3 protein
17,TRBJ2-3,TRBD2,TRBV5-4,.,TGTGCCAGCAGCTTGAGGCTAGCGGGGGGAAGCACAGATACGCAGTATTTT,CASSLRLAGGSTDTQYF
14,TRBJ2-2,.,TRBV9,.,TGTGCCAGCGGAAATTCTAGCTTCAGCGGGGAGCTGTTTTTT,CASGNSSFSGELFF
15,TRBJ2-1,.,TRBV19,many,TGTGCCAGTAGTATTTCTTTAGACGGGACAATTGAGCAGTTCTTC,CASSISLDGTIEQFF
15,TRBJ1-6,.,TRBV4-1,.,TGCGCCAGCAGCCAAGTAGGGGCTCTCGGTTCACCCCTCCACTTT,CASSQVGALGSPLHF
15,TRBJ2-1,TRBD1,TRBV6-5,.,TGTGCCAGCAAAACCGGGACAGGGACCTACAATGAGCAGTTCTTC,CASKTGTGTYNEQFF
12,TRBJ2-2,.,TRBV29-1,.,TGCAGCGTTAATAGCTTCACCGGGGAGCTGTTTTTT,CSVNSFTGELFF
13,TRBJ1-6,.,TRBV19,.,TGTGCCAGTCTCGGGGTGGGTTCTTCACCCCTCCACTTT,CASLGVGSSPLHF
14,TRBJ1-4,.,TRBV28,.,TGTGCCAGCAGTTTCCGGGGAACAGCGGGTAAACTGTTTTTT,CASSFRGTAGKLFF
13,TRBJ1-1,.,TRBV7-8,once,TGTGCCAGCAGCTCCTCGGAGGACACTGAAGCTTTCTTT,CASSSSEDTEAFF
14,TRBJ2-7,.,TRBV29-1,.,TGCAGCGTTGTGGTTGCGGATATCCCCTACGAGCAGTACTTC,CSVVVADIPYEQYF
16,TRBJ2-5,.,TRBV5-1,.,TGCGCCAGCAGCTGGGGGGACGGGACAGCACAAGAGACCCAGTACTTC,CASSWGDGTAQETQYF
16,TRBJ2-7,TRBD2,TRBV4-1,.,TGCGCCACCACGAACATCTCCCGGGGGGGGAGGCACGAGCAGTACTTC,CATTNISRGGRHEQYF
15,TRBJ2-3,.,TRBV5-1,few,TGCGCCAGCAGCTTGATACTTCTAAGCACAGATACGCAGTATTTT,CASSLILLSTDTQYF
14,TRBJ2-5,.,TRBV6-5,.,TGTGCCAGCAGTCCACCTGGGAGGACGGAGACCCAGTACTTC,CASSPPGRTETQYF
15,TRBJ1-6,TRBD1,TRBV18,once,TGTGCCAGCTCACCCACCGGGACAGGGGGATCACCCCTCCACTTT,CASSPTGTGGSPLHF